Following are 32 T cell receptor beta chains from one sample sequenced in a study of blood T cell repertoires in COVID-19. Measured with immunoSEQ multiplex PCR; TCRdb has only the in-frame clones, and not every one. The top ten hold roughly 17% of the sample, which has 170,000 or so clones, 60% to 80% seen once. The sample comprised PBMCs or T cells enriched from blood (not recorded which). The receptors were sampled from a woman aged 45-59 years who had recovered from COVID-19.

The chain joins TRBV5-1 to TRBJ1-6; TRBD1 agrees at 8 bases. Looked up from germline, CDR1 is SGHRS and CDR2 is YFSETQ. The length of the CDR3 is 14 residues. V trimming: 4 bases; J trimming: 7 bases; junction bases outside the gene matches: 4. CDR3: CASSPDRENSPLHF. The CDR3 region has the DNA TGCGCCAGCAGCCCGGACAGGGAGAATTCACCCCTCCACTTT.

The DNA for the CDR3 is TGTGCCAGCAGCCAAGACCGACTAGCGGGACGAAACATTCAGTACTTC. This sequence encodes CASSQDRLAGRNIQYF. This chain links TRBV4-2 with TRBJ2-4, with 11 nucleotides matching TRBD2. The germline V gene has CDR1 LGHNA and CDR2 YNFKEQ. The CDR3 is 16 residues long. Unmatched junction bases numbered 4, after V lost 0 bases and J lost 6 bases.

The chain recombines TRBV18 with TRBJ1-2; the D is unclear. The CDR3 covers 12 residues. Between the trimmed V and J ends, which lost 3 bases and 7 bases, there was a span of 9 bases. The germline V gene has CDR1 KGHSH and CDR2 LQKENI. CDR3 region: CASSPEKSGYTF. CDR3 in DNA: TGTGCCAGCTCACCTGAGAAAAGTGGCTACACCTTC.

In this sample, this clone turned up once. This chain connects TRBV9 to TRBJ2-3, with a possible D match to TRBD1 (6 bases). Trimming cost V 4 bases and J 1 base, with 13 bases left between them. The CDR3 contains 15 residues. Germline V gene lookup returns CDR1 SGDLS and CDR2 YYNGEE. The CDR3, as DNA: TGTGCCAGCAGCCCTACACAGGGAGGCACAGATACGCAGTATTTT. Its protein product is CASSPTQGGTDTQYF.

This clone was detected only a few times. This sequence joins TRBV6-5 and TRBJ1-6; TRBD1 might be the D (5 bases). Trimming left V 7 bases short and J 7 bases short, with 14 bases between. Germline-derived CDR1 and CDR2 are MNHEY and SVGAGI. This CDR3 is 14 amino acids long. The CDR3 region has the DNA TGTGCCAGCACCATTTCGGGGGGGAATTCACCCCTCCACTTT. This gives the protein CASTISGGNSPLHF.

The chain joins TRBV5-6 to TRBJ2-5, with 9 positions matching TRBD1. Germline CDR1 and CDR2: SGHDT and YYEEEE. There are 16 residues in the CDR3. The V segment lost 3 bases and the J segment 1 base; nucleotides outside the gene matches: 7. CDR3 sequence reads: CASSWRGTGSQETQYF. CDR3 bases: TGTGCCAGCAGCTGGCGTGGGACAGGGAGCCAAGAGACCCAGTACTTC.

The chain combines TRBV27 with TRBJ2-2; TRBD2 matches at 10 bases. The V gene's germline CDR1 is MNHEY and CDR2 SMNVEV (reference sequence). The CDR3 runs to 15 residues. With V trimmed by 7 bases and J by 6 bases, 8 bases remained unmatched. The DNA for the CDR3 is TGTGCCAGCAACAGAGCGGGAGGGCCGTCCGGGGAGCTGTTTTTT. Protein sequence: CASNRAGGPSGELFF.

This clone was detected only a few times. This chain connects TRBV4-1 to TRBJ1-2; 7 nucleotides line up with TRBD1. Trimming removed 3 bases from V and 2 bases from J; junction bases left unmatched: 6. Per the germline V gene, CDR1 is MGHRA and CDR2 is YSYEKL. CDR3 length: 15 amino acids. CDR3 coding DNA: TGCGCCAGCAGCCACGGGCAGGGGGTGAACTATGGCTACACCTTC. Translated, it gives CASSHGQGVNYGYTF.

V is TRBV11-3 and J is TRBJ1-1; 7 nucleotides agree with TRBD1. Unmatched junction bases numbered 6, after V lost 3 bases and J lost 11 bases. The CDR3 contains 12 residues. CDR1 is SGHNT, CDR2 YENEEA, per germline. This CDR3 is CASSFGQGEAFF. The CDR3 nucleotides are TGTGCCAGCAGCTTCGGCCAGGGGGAGGCTTTCTTT.

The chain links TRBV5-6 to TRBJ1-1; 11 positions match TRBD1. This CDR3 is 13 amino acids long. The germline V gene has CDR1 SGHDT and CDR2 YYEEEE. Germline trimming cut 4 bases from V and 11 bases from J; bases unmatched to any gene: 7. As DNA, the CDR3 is TGTGCCAGCAGCCGGGACAGGGGGTGGGCGGCTTTCTTT. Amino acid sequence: CASSRDRGWAAFF.

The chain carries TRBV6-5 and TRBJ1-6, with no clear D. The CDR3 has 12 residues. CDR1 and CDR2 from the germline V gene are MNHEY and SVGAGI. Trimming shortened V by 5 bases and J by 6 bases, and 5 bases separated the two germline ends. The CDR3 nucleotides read TGTGCCAGCAGTCAACTTAATTCACCCCTCCACTTT. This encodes CASSQLNSPLHF.

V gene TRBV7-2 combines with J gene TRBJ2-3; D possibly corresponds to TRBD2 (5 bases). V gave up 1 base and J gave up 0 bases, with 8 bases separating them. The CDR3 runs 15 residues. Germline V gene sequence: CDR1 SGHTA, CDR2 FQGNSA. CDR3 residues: CASSLVSGSTDTQYF. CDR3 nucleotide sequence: TGTGCCAGCAGCTTAGTGAGCGGAAGCACAGATACGCAGTATTTT.

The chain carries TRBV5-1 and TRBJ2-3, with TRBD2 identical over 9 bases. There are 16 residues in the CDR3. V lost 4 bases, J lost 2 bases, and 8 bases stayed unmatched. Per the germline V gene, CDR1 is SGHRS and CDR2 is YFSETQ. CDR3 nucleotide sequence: TGCGCCAGCAGCCCGACGACTAGCGGATTCACAGATACGCAGTATTTT. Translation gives CASSPTTSGFTDTQYF.

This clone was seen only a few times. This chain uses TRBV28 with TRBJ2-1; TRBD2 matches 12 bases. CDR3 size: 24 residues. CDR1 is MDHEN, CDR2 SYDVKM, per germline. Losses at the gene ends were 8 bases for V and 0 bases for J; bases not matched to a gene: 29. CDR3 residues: CASPNRDRHAPGLAGTSSYNEQFF. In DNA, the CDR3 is TGTGCCAGCCCCAATCGGGACAGGCACGCACCAGGACTAGCGGGAACGAGCTCCTACAATGAGCAGTTCTTC.

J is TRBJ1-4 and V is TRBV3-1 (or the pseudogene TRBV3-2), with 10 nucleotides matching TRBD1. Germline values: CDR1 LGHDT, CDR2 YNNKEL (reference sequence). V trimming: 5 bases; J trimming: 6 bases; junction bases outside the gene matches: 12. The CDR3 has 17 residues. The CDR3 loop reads CASSYRGTGTGDEKLFF. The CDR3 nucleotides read TGTGCCAGCAGCTATCGGGGGACCGGGACAGGGGATGAAAAACTGTTTTTT.

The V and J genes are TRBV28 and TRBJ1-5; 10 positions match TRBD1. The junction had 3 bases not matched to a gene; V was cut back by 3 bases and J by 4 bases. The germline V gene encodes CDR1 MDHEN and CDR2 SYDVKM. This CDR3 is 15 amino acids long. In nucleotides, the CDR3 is TGTGCCAGCAGTTTGGGACAGGGGCGAAATCAGCCCCAGCATTTT. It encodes CASSLGQGRNQPQHF.

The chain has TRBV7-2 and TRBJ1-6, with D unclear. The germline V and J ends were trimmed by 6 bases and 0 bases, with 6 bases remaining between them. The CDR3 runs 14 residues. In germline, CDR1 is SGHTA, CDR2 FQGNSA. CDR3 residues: CASSPGSYNSPLHF. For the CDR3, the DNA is TGTGCCAGCAGTCCGGGCTCCTATAATTCACCCCTCCACTTT. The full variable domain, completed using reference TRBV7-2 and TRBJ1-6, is GAGVSQSPSNKVTEKGKDVELRCDPISGHTALYWYRQSLGQGLEFLIYFQGNSAPDKSGLPSDRFSAERTGGSVSTLTIQRTQQEDSAVYLCASSPGSYNSPLHFGNGTRLTVT.

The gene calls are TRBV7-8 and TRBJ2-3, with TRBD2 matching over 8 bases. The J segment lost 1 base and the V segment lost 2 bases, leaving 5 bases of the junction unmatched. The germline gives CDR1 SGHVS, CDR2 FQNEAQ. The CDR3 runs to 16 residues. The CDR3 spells CASSLQLAAGTDTQYF. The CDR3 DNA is TGTGCCAGCAGCTTACAACTAGCGGCAGGCACAGATACGCAGTATTTT.

The CDR3 sequence is CASSPGQTAKNIQYF. The CDR3 nucleotides read TGTGCCAGCTCACCGGGACAGACTGCCAAAAACATTCAGTACTTC. The J gene is TRBJ2-4, the V gene TRBV18; 7 bases are shared with TRBD1. The CDR3 runs 15 residues. From germline, CDR1 is KGHSH and CDR2 LQKENI. V lost 3 bases, J lost 1 base, and 3 bases stayed unmatched.

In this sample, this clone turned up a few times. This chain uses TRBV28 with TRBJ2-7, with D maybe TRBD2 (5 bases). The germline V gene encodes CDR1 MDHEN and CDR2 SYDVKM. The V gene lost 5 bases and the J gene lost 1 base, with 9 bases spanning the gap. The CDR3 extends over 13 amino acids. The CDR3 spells CASSELVSYEQYF. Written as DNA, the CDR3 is TGTGCCAGCAGTGAACTAGTATCCTACGAGCAGTACTTC. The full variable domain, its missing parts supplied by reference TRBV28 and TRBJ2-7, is DVKVTQSSRYLVKRTGEKVFLECVQDMDHENMFWYRQDPGLGLRLIYFSYDVKMKEKGDIPEGYSVSREKKERFSLILESASTNQTSMYLCASSELVSYEQYFGPGTRLTVT.

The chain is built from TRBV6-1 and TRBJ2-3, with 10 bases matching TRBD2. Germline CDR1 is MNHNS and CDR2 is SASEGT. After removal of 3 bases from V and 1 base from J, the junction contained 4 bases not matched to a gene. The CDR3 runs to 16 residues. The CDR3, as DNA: TGTGCCAGCAGTGATTCGAGCGGGAGGGGCACAGATACGCAGTATTTT. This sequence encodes CASSDSSGRGTDTQYF.

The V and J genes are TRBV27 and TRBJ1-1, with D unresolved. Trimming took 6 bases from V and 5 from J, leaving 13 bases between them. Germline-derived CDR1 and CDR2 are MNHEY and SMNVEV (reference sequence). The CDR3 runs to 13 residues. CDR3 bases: TGTGCCAGCAGCCCACATCTCGGGACTGAAGCTTTCTTT. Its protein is CASSPHLGTEAFF.

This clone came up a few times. This CDR3 reads CATSDSSETYEQYF. The DNA for the CDR3 is TGTGCCACCAGTGACTCAAGCGAGACCTACGAGCAGTACTTC. The V call is TRBV24-1, the J call TRBJ2-7; D ambiguous. The CDR3 sequence is 14 residues long. Germline CDR1 reads KGHDR; CDR2 reads SFDVKD. The ends were cut back, 4 bases at V and 2 bases at J, with 11 bases in the middle.

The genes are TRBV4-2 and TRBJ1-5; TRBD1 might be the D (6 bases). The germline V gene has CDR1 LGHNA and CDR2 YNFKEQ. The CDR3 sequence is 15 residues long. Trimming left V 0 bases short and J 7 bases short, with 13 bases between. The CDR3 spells CASSQDLQGQQPQHF. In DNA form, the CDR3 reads TGTGCCAGCAGCCAAGATTTGCAGGGGCAGCAGCCCCAGCATTTT.

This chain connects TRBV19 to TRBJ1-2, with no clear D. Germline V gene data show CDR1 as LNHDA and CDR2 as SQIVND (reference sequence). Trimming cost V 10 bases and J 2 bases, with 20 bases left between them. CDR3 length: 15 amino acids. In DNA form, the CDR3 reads TGTGCCACTTCGCCTACGAGCCGAGCGAACTATGGCTACACCTTC. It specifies CATSPTSRANYGYTF.

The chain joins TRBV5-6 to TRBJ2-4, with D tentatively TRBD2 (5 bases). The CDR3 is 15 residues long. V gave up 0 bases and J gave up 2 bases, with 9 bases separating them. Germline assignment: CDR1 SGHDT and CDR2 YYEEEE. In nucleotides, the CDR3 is TGTGCCAGCAGCTTGGTGAGGGAGACCAAAAACATTCAGTACTTC. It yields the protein CASSLVRETKNIQYF.

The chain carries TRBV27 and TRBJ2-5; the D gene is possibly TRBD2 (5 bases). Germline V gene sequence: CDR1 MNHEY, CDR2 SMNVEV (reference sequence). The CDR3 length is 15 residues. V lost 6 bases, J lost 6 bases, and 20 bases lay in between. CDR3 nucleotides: TGTGCCAGCAGCCCACTACTAGGAAGTGGCCAGACCCAGTACTTC. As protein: CASSPLLGSGQTQYF.

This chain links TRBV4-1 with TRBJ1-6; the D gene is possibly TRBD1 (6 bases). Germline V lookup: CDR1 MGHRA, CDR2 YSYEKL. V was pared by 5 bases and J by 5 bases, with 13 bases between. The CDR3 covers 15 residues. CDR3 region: CASSGGTGNNSPLHF. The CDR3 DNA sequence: TGCGCCAGCAGCGGGGGTACAGGGAATAATTCACCCCTCCACTTT.

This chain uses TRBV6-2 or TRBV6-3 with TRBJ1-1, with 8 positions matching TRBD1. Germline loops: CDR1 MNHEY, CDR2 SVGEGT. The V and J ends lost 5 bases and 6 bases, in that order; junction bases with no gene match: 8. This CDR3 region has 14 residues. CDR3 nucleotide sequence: TGTGCCAGCAGTAAAAGACAGGGGCAATCTGAAGCTTTCTTT. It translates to CASSKRQGQSEAFF.

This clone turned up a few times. CDR3 in amino acids: CASSQGGGTENNSPLHF. CDR3 in DNA: TGTGCCAGCAGCCAAGGGGGGGGCACTGAGAATAATTCACCCCTCCACTTT. This sequence joins TRBV3-1 (or the pseudogene TRBV3-2) and TRBJ1-6; possibly TRBD1 for D (6 bases). The CDR3 contains 17 residues. Per germline, CDR1 LGHDT and CDR2 YNNKEL (reference sequence). The V gene lost 1 base and the J gene lost 5 bases, with 15 bases spanning the gap.

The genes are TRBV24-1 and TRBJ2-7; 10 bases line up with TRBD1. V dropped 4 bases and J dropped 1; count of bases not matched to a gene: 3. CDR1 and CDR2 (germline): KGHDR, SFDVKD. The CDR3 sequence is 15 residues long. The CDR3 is CATSDQGQGSYEQYF. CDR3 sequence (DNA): TGTGCCACCAGTGACCAGGGACAGGGGTCCTACGAGCAGTACTTC.

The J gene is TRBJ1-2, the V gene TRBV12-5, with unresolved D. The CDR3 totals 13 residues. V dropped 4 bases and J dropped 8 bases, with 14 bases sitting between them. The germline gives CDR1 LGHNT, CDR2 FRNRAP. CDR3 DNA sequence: TGTGCTAGTGGTTCGTCTATTGGTCGGGGCTACACCTTC. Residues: CASGSSIGRGYTF.